The clone carrying this T cell receptor beta chain was seen repeatedly, ten times or more. Its antigen is as yet unknown. TCRdb itself ran the 5' RACE reads through MiXCR, one entry per CDR3 protein. The sample yields 15,000 or so distinct CDR3 sequences, around 5% seen once. Germline trimming cut 8 bases from V and 2 bases from J; bases unmatched to any gene: 9. Germline lookup yields CDR1 LNHDA and CDR2 SQIVND (reference sequence). The CDR3 has 15 residues. The record originates from a study of spatial heterogeneity in lung cancer. Findings and limits, study-wide: Tumor mutation count correlated with how many alpha and beta TCRs expanded intratumorally.

Indicated time point: sample taken at primary tumor resection. A total of approximately 70 untreated early-stage non-small cell lung cancer patients served as donors. The sample here was lung tumor tissue, taken at surgery. The receptor was derived from a female donor with early-stage non-small cell lung cancer. V gene TRBV19 combines with J gene TRBJ2-1; 7 bases are a match to TRBD1. CDR3 loop: CASGVQGRTYNEQFF. CDR3 nucleotide sequence: TGTGCCAGTGGAGTACAGGGGCGCACCTACAATGAGCAGTTCTTC.